Here is one T cell receptor beta chain with its context. Its specificity is unknown. The data originate from a study of long-term antiretroviral therapy in people with HIV. Study results and caveats: Narrower CDR3 length ranges marked HIV repertoires relative to controls. Pre-ART-expanded clones dominated the repertoire at all time points.

They ran version v3.0 of the immunoSEQ assay at survey level. The assay was immunoSEQ multiplex PCR, and TCRdb's table has in-frame clones only and misses some. This table holds 20,000 to 25,000 clones, about 87% found once. The material sequenced was unsorted PBMCs, taken around 2.7 years after starting antiretroviral therapy. The clonotype originates from a woman aged 45 to 65 with HIV.

The CDR3 here is CASSPPGTQIYNEQFF. Here the CDR3 DNA reads TGCGCCAGCAGCCCGCCCGGGACTCAGATTTACAATGAGCAGTTCTTC. The chain combines TRBV5-1 with TRBJ2-1; TRBD2 might be the D (6 bases). The germline V gene encodes CDR1 SGHRS and CDR2 YFSETQ. V lost 4 bases to trimming and J lost 4 bases, with 18 bases between them. This CDR3 comprises 16 residues.